These T cell receptor beta chains were read from a single sample in a study of T-cell reconstitution after alpha-beta-depleted transplantation in children. Each CDR3 protein is one row after TCRdb ran MiXCR on the PCR reads. Here the sample spans approximately 640,000 distinct CDR3 sequences, around 17% being singletons. The starting material was PBMCs from the stem cell graft donor, obtained from the stem cell graft. The receptors derive from a human donor who donated a stem cell graft to a child with acute myeloid leukemia. Each CDR3 is given with its conserved first and last residue. Each record gives: CDR3 DNA, CDR3 protein, CDR3 length, J gene, V gene, clone size, D gene. The D gene is left open where the match is weak. A clone size is listed for some rows: how often the clone was seen (once, few, many), or a class if it is expanded.

CDR3nt: TGTGCCAGCAGCTTCCGAGGCGTAGGAGGGGCCAACGTCCTGACTTTC; CDR3aa: CASSFRGVGGANVLTF; len: 16; j_gene: TRBJ2-6; v_gene: TRBV11-3; abundance: -; d_gene: -
CDR3nt: TGCTGTGCTCCCAACCTAGCGGGGGGTGGGCTAAGCTCCTACAATGAGCAGTTCTTC; CDR3aa: CCAPNLAGGGLSSYNEQFF; len: 19; j_gene: TRBJ2-1; v_gene: TRBV20-1; abundance: -; d_gene: TRBD2
CDR3nt: TGTGCTAGTGGTCGGCGCGCTGGGTCCGACACCGGGGAGCTGTTTTTT; CDR3aa: CASGRRAGSDTGELFF; len: 16; j_gene: TRBJ2-2; v_gene: TRBV12-5; abundance: -; d_gene: -
CDR3nt: TGTGCCACCAGTAGGGACAGGGCAAGCAACACTGAAGCTTTCTTT; CDR3aa: CATSRDRASNTEAFF; len: 15; j_gene: TRBJ1-1; v_gene: TRBV15; abundance: many; d_gene: TRBD1
CDR3nt: TGTGCCAGCAGTTTTGGAGGGATTCCCTCCTACAATGAGCAGTTCTTC; CDR3aa: CASSFGGIPSYNEQFF; len: 16; j_gene: TRBJ2-1; v_gene: TRBV27; abundance: few; d_gene: -
CDR3nt: TGCGCCAGCAGCTTGTCTCAGCCGAACACTGAAGCTTTCTTT; CDR3aa: CASSLSQPNTEAFF; len: 14; j_gene: TRBJ1-1; v_gene: TRBV5-1; abundance: -; d_gene: -
CDR3nt: TGTGCCACCAGCAGAGACAGGGGTAGAACCGGGGAGCTGTTTTTT; CDR3aa: CATSRDRGRTGELFF; len: 15; j_gene: TRBJ2-2; v_gene: TRBV15; abundance: few; d_gene: -
CDR3nt: TGTGCCATCAGTCGCACAGGGGATAACACTGAAGCTTTCTTT; CDR3aa: CAISRTGDNTEAFF; len: 14; j_gene: TRBJ1-1; v_gene: TRBV10-3; abundance: few; d_gene: TRBD1
CDR3nt: TGTGCCAGCAGTGAAGATGCGGGAGAGGGGGCTGAAGCTTTCTTT; CDR3aa: CASSEDAGEGAEAFF; len: 15; j_gene: TRBJ1-1; v_gene: TRBV6-1; abundance: many; d_gene: -
CDR3nt: TGTGCCAGCAGCCAATCGGGGTACTACGAGCAGTACTTC; CDR3aa: CASSQSGYYEQYF; len: 13; j_gene: TRBJ2-7; v_gene: TRBV16; abundance: -; d_gene: -
CDR3nt: TGCAGCCTAGCCAGGCGACAAGAGACCCAGTACTTC; CDR3aa: CSLARRQETQYF; len: 12; j_gene: TRBJ2-5; v_gene: TRBV20-1; abundance: few; d_gene: -
CDR3nt: TGTGCCAGCAGTGCACAGGGGAGGAATTCACCCCTCCACTTT; CDR3aa: CASSAQGRNSPLHF; len: 14; j_gene: TRBJ1-6; v_gene: TRBV12-3/TRBV12-4; abundance: many; d_gene: TRBD1
CDR3nt: TGTGCCAGCAGTTTCGACGGCGGGACCTCCTACGAGCAGTACTTC; CDR3aa: CASSFDGGTSYEQYF; len: 15; j_gene: TRBJ2-7; v_gene: TRBV12-3/TRBV12-4; abundance: many; d_gene: -
CDR3nt: TGTGCCAGCAGCTCGAACGTTGCCGAGCAGTACTTC; CDR3aa: CASSSNVAEQYF; len: 12; j_gene: TRBJ2-7; v_gene: TRBV5-5; abundance: many; d_gene: -
CDR3nt: TGTGCCAGCAGCCCTCGGCCGGGGCCAGATACGCAGTATTTT; CDR3aa: CASSPRPGPDTQYF; len: 14; j_gene: TRBJ2-3; v_gene: TRBV5-4; abundance: few; d_gene: -
CDR3nt: TGCGCCAGCAGCCAATCGGTGATTTCCACTGAAGCTTTCTTT; CDR3aa: CASSQSVISTEAFF; len: 14; j_gene: TRBJ1-1; v_gene: TRBV4-3; abundance: few; d_gene: -
CDR3nt: TGTGCCAGCAGCCCAAAGGGGGCGGACACCGGGGAGCTGTTTTTT; CDR3aa: CASSPKGADTGELFF; len: 15; j_gene: TRBJ2-2; v_gene: TRBV2; abundance: -; d_gene: TRBD1
CDR3nt: TGTGCCAGCAGCTCAGGGGGCTTTCAGTACTTC; CDR3aa: CASSSGGFQYF; len: 11; j_gene: TRBJ2-4; v_gene: TRBV7-9; abundance: few; d_gene: TRBD1
CDR3nt: TGTGCCAGCAGTTCCGCAAGCGGGGCCGATACGCAGTATTTT; CDR3aa: CASSSASGADTQYF; len: 14; j_gene: TRBJ2-3; v_gene: TRBV12-3/TRBV12-4; abundance: -; d_gene: TRBD2
CDR3nt: TGCAGTGCTAGGGCTGGACTTAGCGGGTCCTACAATGAGCAGTTCTTC; CDR3aa: CSARAGLSGSYNEQFF; len: 16; j_gene: TRBJ2-1; v_gene: TRBV20-1; abundance: many; d_gene: TRBD2
CDR3nt: TGTGCCAGCGCCAGGGCGGGTTCCTACGAGCAGTACTTC; CDR3aa: CASARAGSYEQYF; len: 13; j_gene: TRBJ2-7; v_gene: TRBV25-1; abundance: many; d_gene: -
CDR3nt: TGTGCCAGCAGCTTTAGGGACATCCTCCGGGAGACCCAGTACTTC; CDR3aa: CASSFRDILRETQYF; len: 15; j_gene: TRBJ2-5; v_gene: TRBV5-6; abundance: few; d_gene: -
CDR3nt: TGTGCCAGCAGTTTATCCGGACAGGGGGCCACTGAAGCTTTCTTT; CDR3aa: CASSLSGQGATEAFF; len: 15; j_gene: TRBJ1-1; v_gene: TRBV27; abundance: -; d_gene: TRBD1
CDR3nt: TGCGCCAGCAGCTTGGGGCGTTCTGGAGTTAACACTGAAGCTTTCTTT; CDR3aa: CASSLGRSGVNTEAFF; len: 16; j_gene: TRBJ1-1; v_gene: TRBV5-1; abundance: -; d_gene: -
CDR3nt: TGTGCCAGCAGCCCGACCGGGACCCGGGACGAGCAGTACTTC; CDR3aa: CASSPTGTRDEQYF; len: 14; j_gene: TRBJ2-7; v_gene: TRBV3-1; abundance: few; d_gene: -
CDR3nt: TGTGCCAGCAGTAACAGGGGCAATCAGCCCCAGCATTTT; CDR3aa: CASSNRGNQPQHF; len: 13; j_gene: TRBJ1-5; v_gene: TRBV7-2; abundance: -; d_gene: -
CDR3nt: TGTGCCAGCGGACAGGATACCGGGGCAACTAATGAAAAACTGTTTTTT; CDR3aa: CASGQDTGATNEKLFF; len: 16; j_gene: TRBJ1-4; v_gene: TRBV11-2; abundance: few; d_gene: TRBD1
CDR3nt: TGCGCCAGCAGCTTGGACTGGGGGAACTATGGCTACACCTTC; CDR3aa: CASSLDWGNYGYTF; len: 14; j_gene: TRBJ1-2; v_gene: TRBV5-1; abundance: many; d_gene: -
CDR3nt: TGCAGCGTTGATGGAGGCCCAGGAGGAAACACCATATATTTT; CDR3aa: CSVDGGPGGNTIYF; len: 14; j_gene: TRBJ1-3; v_gene: TRBV29-1; abundance: many; d_gene: -
CDR3nt: TGCGCCAGCAGCGGGGGACAGGGAATTGAAGAGCAGTACTTC; CDR3aa: CASSGGQGIEEQYF; len: 14; j_gene: TRBJ2-7; v_gene: TRBV5-1; abundance: -; d_gene: TRBD1
CDR3nt: TGCAGCGTTGAAGAGGGACCGTCGAACACTGAAGCTTTCTTT; CDR3aa: CSVEEGPSNTEAFF; len: 14; j_gene: TRBJ1-1; v_gene: TRBV29-1; abundance: many; d_gene: -
CDR3nt: TGTGCCAGCAGTCAAGGACTAGCGGGGACCTACAATGAGCAGTTCTTC; CDR3aa: CASSQGLAGTYNEQFF; len: 16; j_gene: TRBJ2-1; v_gene: TRBV12-3/TRBV12-4; abundance: few; d_gene: TRBD2
CDR3nt: TGTGCCAGCAGCTCCAGGGGTTCCGGGGAGCTGTTTTTT; CDR3aa: CASSSRGSGELFF; len: 13; j_gene: TRBJ2-2; v_gene: TRBV5-5; abundance: -; d_gene: -
CDR3nt: TGTGCCAGCAGTTTAGACGGACTAGCGGGGGCGGGCGGGGAGCTGTTTTTT; CDR3aa: CASSLDGLAGAGGELFF; len: 17; j_gene: TRBJ2-2; v_gene: TRBV27; abundance: few; d_gene: TRBD2
CDR3nt: TGTGCCAGCAGCCAAACCGGACAGGGCAAGACCCAGTACTTC; CDR3aa: CASSQTGQGKTQYF; len: 14; j_gene: TRBJ2-5; v_gene: TRBV3-1; abundance: -; d_gene: TRBD1
CDR3nt: TGCGCCAGCAGCCAAGATACTACAGGGCCCACTGAAGCTTTCTTT; CDR3aa: CASSQDTTGPTEAFF; len: 15; j_gene: TRBJ1-1; v_gene: TRBV4-3; abundance: few; d_gene: -
CDR3nt: TGTGCCATCAGTGGTCGGGGACCGAGCCCCTACGAGCAGTACTTC; CDR3aa: CAISGRGPSPYEQYF; len: 15; j_gene: TRBJ2-7; v_gene: TRBV10-3; abundance: many; d_gene: -
CDR3nt: TGTGCCAGCAGCCCCGCGACAGGGGAAAATGAAAAACTGTTTTTT; CDR3aa: CASSPATGENEKLFF; len: 15; j_gene: TRBJ1-4; v_gene: TRBV28; abundance: -; d_gene: TRBD1
CDR3nt: TGTGCCAGCAGCGTTCCCGGGACAGGGGTTAAGACCCAGTACTTC; CDR3aa: CASSVPGTGVKTQYF; len: 15; j_gene: TRBJ2-5; v_gene: TRBV5-6; abundance: few; d_gene: TRBD1
CDR3nt: TGTGCCAGCAGCTTACCCCTTCAAGCACAGGGGGGTAGGACTGAAGCTTTCTTT; CDR3aa: CASSLPLQAQGGRTEAFF; len: 18; j_gene: TRBJ1-1; v_gene: TRBV7-6; abundance: -; d_gene: TRBD1
CDR3nt: TGCGCCAGCAGCCAAGGTTGGGCCCCGGGCAGGGATACGCAGTATTTT; CDR3aa: CASSQGWAPGRDTQYF; len: 16; j_gene: TRBJ2-3; v_gene: TRBV4-1; abundance: -; d_gene: -
CDR3nt: TGTGCCAGCAGCTTAAAAGGGTACAGGGGTTCTGAGACCCAGTACTTC; CDR3aa: CASSLKGYRGSETQYF; len: 16; j_gene: TRBJ2-5; v_gene: TRBV7-7; abundance: -; d_gene: TRBD1
CDR3nt: TGTGCCAGCAGCGGGCGGTTAGCCAAAAACATTCAGTACTTC; CDR3aa: CASSGRLAKNIQYF; len: 14; j_gene: TRBJ2-4; v_gene: TRBV6-1; abundance: many; d_gene: -
CDR3nt: TGCAGCGTGGTGGGCAACGAGCAGTACTTC; CDR3aa: CSVVGNEQYF; len: 10; j_gene: TRBJ2-7; v_gene: TRBV29-1; abundance: many; d_gene: -
CDR3nt: TGTGCCAGCAGCTTAGGGCACGGCTGGGATACGCAGTATTTT; CDR3aa: CASSLGHGWDTQYF; len: 14; j_gene: TRBJ2-3; v_gene: TRBV7-2; abundance: -; d_gene: -
CDR3nt: TGTGCCAGCAGCTTACAGGGGGCGACAGATACGCAGTATTTT; CDR3aa: CASSLQGATDTQYF; len: 14; j_gene: TRBJ2-3; v_gene: TRBV11-1; abundance: many; d_gene: TRBD1
CDR3nt: TGTGCCAGCAGCTTGCGAGACAATGAGCAGTTCTTC; CDR3aa: CASSLRDNEQFF; len: 12; j_gene: TRBJ2-1; v_gene: TRBV7-9; abundance: many; d_gene: -
CDR3nt: TGCAGTGCTACCAGGGGCATCCTGAACTATGGCTACACCTTC; CDR3aa: CSATRGILNYGYTF; len: 14; j_gene: TRBJ1-2; v_gene: TRBV20-1; abundance: many; d_gene: -
CDR3nt: TGCAGTGCTAGAGTCCCGACTCTGGGGGAAAAACTGTTTTTT; CDR3aa: CSARVPTLGEKLFF; len: 14; j_gene: TRBJ1-4; v_gene: TRBV20-1; abundance: few; d_gene: -
CDR3nt: TGTGCCAGCAGCTGGGGACGTTCGAACACCGGGGAGCTGTTTTTT; CDR3aa: CASSWGRSNTGELFF; len: 15; j_gene: TRBJ2-2; v_gene: TRBV7-2; abundance: few; d_gene: -
CDR3nt: TGTGCCAGCAGCGATGTCGCCTGGGGAGGGGAAGCTTTCTTT; CDR3aa: CASSDVAWGGEAFF; len: 14; j_gene: TRBJ1-1; v_gene: TRBV5-6; abundance: many; d_gene: -
CDR3nt: TGTGCCAGCAGCTTAGATCGGGACAGGGGCTACGAGCAGTACTTC; CDR3aa: CASSLDRDRGYEQYF; len: 15; j_gene: TRBJ2-7; v_gene: TRBV13; abundance: -; d_gene: TRBD1
CDR3nt: TGTGCCAGCACCCTAACAGGGGGACCCGCGGGGGAGCAGTACTTC; CDR3aa: CASTLTGGPAGEQYF; len: 15; j_gene: TRBJ2-7; v_gene: TRBV6-1; abundance: -; d_gene: TRBD1
CDR3nt: TGTGCCATCAAGGAGGGGGACACTGAAGCTTTCTTT; CDR3aa: CAIKEGDTEAFF; len: 12; j_gene: TRBJ1-1; v_gene: TRBV10-3; abundance: many; d_gene: -